This record looks at one T cell receptor (beta chain) sequence and its context. Its antigen is not known. J lost 3 bases, V lost 4 bases, and 5 bases had no gene match. There are 15 residues in the CDR3. Germline V gene sequence: CDR1 SGHVS, CDR2 FNYEAQ. The sample originates from a study of shared clonotypes between healthy human individuals. Notes on the study in general: Between a few donors, naive CD4 clonotypes were shared at a level of about 5%.

Genomic DNA of each subset was evenly split across several immunoSEQ plates. Each PCR replicate from the sorted subsets contained about 180 ng DNA, which is tens of thousands of T cell genomes. Profiling relied on immunoSEQ multiplex PCR, and the TCRdb table lists in-frame clones only, not all of them. Of 2 million or so clones listed, approximately 95% are singletons. The chain carries TRBV7-6 and TRBJ2-2, with 7 bases identical to TRBD2. This TCR was sampled from a man aged 18 to 29 in good health. The sequencing input was naive CD4+ T cells sorted from blood. Subset reported: CD45RA+ positively selected. CDR3 nucleotide sequence: TGTGCCAGCAGCTCCCGACTAGCCGACACCGGGGAGCTGTTTTTT. It codes for CASSSRLADTGELFF. Using reference TRBV7-6 and TRBJ2-2 for the parts outside the CDR3, the full variable domain is GAGVSQSPRYKVTKRGQDVALRCDPISGHVSLYWYRQALGQGPEFLTYFNYEAQQDKSGLPNDRFSAERPEGSISTLTIQRTEQRDSAMYRCASSSRLADTGELFFGEGSRLTVL.